This T cell receptor (beta chain) emerged from a study of blood T cell repertoires in COVID-19. Some clones are missing from TCRdb's copy, which holds only in-frame ones; the method was immunoSEQ multiplex PCR. This table holds more than 150,000 clones, around 87% found once. Germline CDR1 is SGDLS and CDR2 is YYNGEE. The CDR3 loop spans 14 amino acids. V was clipped by 1 base and J by 2 bases, with 9 bases between them. The TCR comes from a man in his forties with active or convalescent COVID-19. Sequencing input: peripheral blood. V and J are TRBV9 and TRBJ1-2; no clear D. The CDR3 DNA follows: TGTGCCAGCAGCGTACTCTCGGGGAACTATGGCTACACCTTC. It specifies CASSVLSGNYGYTF.